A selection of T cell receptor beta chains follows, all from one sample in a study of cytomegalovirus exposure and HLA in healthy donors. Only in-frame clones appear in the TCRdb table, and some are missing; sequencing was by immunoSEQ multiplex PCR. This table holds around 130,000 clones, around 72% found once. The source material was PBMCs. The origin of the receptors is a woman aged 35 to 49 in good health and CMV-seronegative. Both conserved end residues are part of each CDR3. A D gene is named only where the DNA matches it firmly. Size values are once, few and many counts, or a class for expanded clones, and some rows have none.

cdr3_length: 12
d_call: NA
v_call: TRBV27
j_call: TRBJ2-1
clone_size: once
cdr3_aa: CASSKQYNEQFF
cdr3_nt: TGTGCCAGCAGTAAACAGTACAATGAGCAGTTCTTC

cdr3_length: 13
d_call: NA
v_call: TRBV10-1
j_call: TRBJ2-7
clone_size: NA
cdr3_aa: CASSARSSGEQYF
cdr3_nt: TGCGCCAGCAGTGCACGATCCTCGGGGGAGCAGTACTTC

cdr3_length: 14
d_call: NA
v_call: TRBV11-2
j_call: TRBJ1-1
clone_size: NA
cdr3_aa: CASSLVRLHTEAFF
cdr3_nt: TGTGCCAGCAGCTTAGTTCGGTTGCACACTGAAGCTTTCTTT

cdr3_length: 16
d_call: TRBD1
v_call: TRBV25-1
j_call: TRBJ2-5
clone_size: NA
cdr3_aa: CASSTPGTGSLETQYF
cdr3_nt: TGTGCCAGCAGCACTCCCGGGACAGGGTCATTGGAGACCCAGTACTTC

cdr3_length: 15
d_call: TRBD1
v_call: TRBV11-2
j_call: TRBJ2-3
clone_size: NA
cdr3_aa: CASSLVRGLTDTQYF
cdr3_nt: TGTGCCAGCAGCTTAGTGAGGGGGCTAACAGATACGCAGTATTTT

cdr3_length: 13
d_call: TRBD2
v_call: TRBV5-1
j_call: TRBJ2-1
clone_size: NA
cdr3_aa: CASSQGLLPEQFF
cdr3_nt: TGCGCCAGCAGCCAGGGACTACTCCCTGAGCAGTTCTTC

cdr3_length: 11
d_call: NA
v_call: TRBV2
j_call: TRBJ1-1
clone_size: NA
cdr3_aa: CASYTSTEAFF
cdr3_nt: TGTGCCAGCTACACCTCCACTGAAGCTTTCTTT

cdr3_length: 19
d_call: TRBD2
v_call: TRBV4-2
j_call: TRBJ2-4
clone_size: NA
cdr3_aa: CASSQDLLELAGGGNIQYF
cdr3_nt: TGTGCCAGCAGCCAAGATCTGCTGGAACTAGCGGGAGGAGGAAACATTCAGTACTTC

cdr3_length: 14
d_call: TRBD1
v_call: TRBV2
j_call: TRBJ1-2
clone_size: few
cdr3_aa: CASSSGTGGDGYTF
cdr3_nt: TGTGCCAGCAGTTCCGGGACAGGGGGCGACGGCTACACCTTC

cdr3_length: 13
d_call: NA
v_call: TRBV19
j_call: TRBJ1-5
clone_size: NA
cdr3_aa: CASIGQFNQPQHF
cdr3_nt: TGTGCCAGTATTGGACAGTTCAATCAGCCCCAGCATTTT

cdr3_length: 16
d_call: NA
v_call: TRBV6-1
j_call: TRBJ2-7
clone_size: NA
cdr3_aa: CASSEEGGGPAYEQYF
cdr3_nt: TGTGCCAGCAGTGAAGAAGGAGGGGGCCCAGCCTACGAGCAGTACTTC

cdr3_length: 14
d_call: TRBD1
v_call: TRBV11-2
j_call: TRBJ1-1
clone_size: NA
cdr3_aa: CASSSSDRAGEAFF
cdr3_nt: TGTGCCAGCAGCTCCTCGGACAGGGCGGGTGAAGCTTTCTTT

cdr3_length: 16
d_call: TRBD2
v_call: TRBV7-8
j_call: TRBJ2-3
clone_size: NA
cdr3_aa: CASSLAPSGNTDTQYF
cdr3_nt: TGTGCCAGCAGCTTAGCGCCTAGCGGGAACACAGATACGCAGTATTTT

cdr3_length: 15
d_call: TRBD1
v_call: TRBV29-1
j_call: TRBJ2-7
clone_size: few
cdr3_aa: CSVEGDRGAPYEQYF
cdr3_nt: TGCAGCGTGGAGGGGGACAGGGGAGCGCCCTACGAGCAGTACTTC

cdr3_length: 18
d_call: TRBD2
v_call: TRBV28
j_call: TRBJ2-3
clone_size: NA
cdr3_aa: CASSLNGPLGGSADTQYF
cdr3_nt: TGTGCCAGCAGTTTAAATGGGCCCCTGGGCGGGAGCGCAGATACGCAGTATTTT

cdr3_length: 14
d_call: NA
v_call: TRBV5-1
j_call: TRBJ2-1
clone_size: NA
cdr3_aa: CASSLLLDNNEQFF
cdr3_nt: TGCGCCAGCAGCTTGTTACTAGACAACAATGAGCAGTTCTTC

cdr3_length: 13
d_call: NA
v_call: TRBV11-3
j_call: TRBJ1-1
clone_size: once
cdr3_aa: CASSLWAGTEAFF
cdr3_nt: TGTGCCAGCAGCTTATGGGCAGGGACTGAAGCTTTCTTT

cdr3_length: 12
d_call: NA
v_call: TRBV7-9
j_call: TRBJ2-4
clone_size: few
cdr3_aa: CASSLDRNIQYF
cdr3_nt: TGTGCCAGCAGCTTAGACAGAAACATTCAGTACTTC

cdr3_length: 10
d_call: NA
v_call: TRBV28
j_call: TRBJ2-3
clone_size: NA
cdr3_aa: CAGLTDTQYF
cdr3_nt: TGTGCCGGGCTAACGGATACGCAGTATTTT

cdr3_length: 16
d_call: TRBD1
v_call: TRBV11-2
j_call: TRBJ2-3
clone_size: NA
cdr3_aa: CASSLLGQVLTDTQYF
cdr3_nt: TGTGCCAGCAGCCTCCTCGGACAGGTTCTTACAGATACGCAGTATTTT